Detailed here is one T cell receptor (beta chain). What it binds is unknown. In the PCR, 60 Vbeta and 13 Jbeta primers were used. Measured with immunoSEQ multiplex PCR; TCRdb has only the in-frame clones, and not every one. The top ten clones hold about 2.9% of a sample with about 41,000 clones, approximately 81% of them seen once. V lost 1 base to trimming and J lost 3 bases; unmatched junction nucleotides: 5. CDR1 and CDR2 (germline): MNHNS, SASEGT. CDR3 length equals 16 residues. These data come from a study of cytomegalovirus exposure and HLA in healthy donors. Findings and limits, study-wide: According to an earlier analysis, most TCR beta V segments yielded productive rearrangements about 90% or about 30% of the time. Immune exposure data for these donors was limited to CMV serostatus.

This TCR derives from a man aged 50 to 59 in good health and CMV-seronegative. Sequences were obtained from PBMCs. The chain is built from TRBV6-1 and TRBJ2-1; 8 positions match TRBD1. CDR3 sequence: CASSEVAGGRYNEQFF. DNA for the CDR3: TGTGCCAGCAGTGAAGTGGCAGGGGGCCGCTACAATGAGCAGTTCTTC.